Below, one T cell receptor beta chain is given with its context. As yet, its antigen is unknown. The study ran its PCR with 60 Vbeta and 13 Jbeta primers. The repertoire was sequenced with immunoSEQ multiplex PCR; TCRdb's copy has only in-frame clones and lacks some. The sample shows about 59,000 clones, roughly 84% of them seen only once. These data belong to a study of cytomegalovirus exposure and HLA in healthy donors. Notes on the study in general: Later on, a genetic analysis was performed. It linked a missense variant in DCLRE1C with V- and J-gene trimming of TCR beta. In a later analysis, HLA-associated beta chains showed higher expansion and lower generation probabilities than comparable chains.

V was shortened by 0 bases and J by 3 bases, with 8 bases between the two germline ends. The germline CDR1 and CDR2 sequences are GTSNPN and SVGIG (reference sequence). This CDR3 region has 13 residues. The sequenced sample was PBMCs. This sequence joins TRBV30 and TRBJ1-1, with D hard to call. This clonotype was sampled from a human donor in good health. CDR3 DNA sequence: TGTGCCTGGAGTGTACGCGGGGACACTGAAGCTTTCTTT. Translating gives CAWSVRGDTEAFF. Full variable domain (rest looked up from reference TRBV30 and TRBJ1-1): SQTIHQWPATLVQPVGSPLSLECTVEGTSNPNLYWYRQAAGRGLQLLFYSVGIGQISSEVPQNLSASRPQDRQFILSSKKLLLSDSGFYLCAWSVRGDTEAFFGQGTRLTVV.